A single sample gave rise to the 26 T cell receptor beta chains below, sequenced in a study of blood T cell repertoires in COVID-19. TCRdb keeps only in-frame clones here, not all; method: immunoSEQ multiplex PCR. This sample has hundreds of thousands of clones, with 88% found just once. The source material was PBMCs or T cells enriched from blood (not recorded which). The receptor source for this set is a woman in her fifties or sixties in a cohort exposed to, infected with or recovered from COVID-19 (not recorded which).

V usage is TRBV6-5 and J usage is TRBJ2-1; 9 nucleotides align to TRBD2. V gave up 6 bases and J gave up 8 bases; unmatched junction bases: 11. There are 15 residues in the CDR3. The germline V gene encodes CDR1 MNHEY and CDR2 SVGAGI. CDR3 loop: CASSPAASGNYEQFF. CDR3 in DNA: TGTGCCAGCAGCCCCGCGGCTAGCGGGAACTATGAGCAGTTCTTC.

The chain carries TRBV27 and TRBJ1-5; 7 nucleotides agree with TRBD1. Germline CDR1 MNHEY, CDR2 SMNVEV (reference sequence). V lost 4 bases and J lost 7; bases outside the gene matches: 1. The CDR3 spans 12 residues. The CDR3 reads CASSYRGQPQHF. CDR3 coding DNA: TGTGCCAGCAGTTACAGGGGACAGCCCCAGCATTTT.

The CDR3 nucleotides are TGTGCCAGCAGCATCGCCAGGGGGCGTGGGGCCAACGTCCTGACTTTC. Protein sequence: CASSIARGRGANVLTF. The chain recombines TRBV3-1 (or the pseudogene TRBV3-2) with TRBJ2-6, with 8 bases that match TRBD1. V was pared by 5 bases and J by 3 bases, with 6 bases of the junction left unmatched. Germline CDR1 and CDR2: LGHDT and YNNKEL (reference sequence). The CDR3 is 16 amino acids.

The rearrangement joins TRBV25-1 to TRBJ2-7, with D perhaps matching TRBD1 (5 bases). The ends were cut back, 8 bases at V and 0 bases at J, with 17 bases in the middle. The CDR3 is 15 residues long. Germline CDR1 and CDR2: MGHDK and SYGVNS. The DNA of the CDR3 is TGTGCCAGCCATGATAGTAGACAGAGCTCCTACGAGCAGTACTTC. The encoded protein is CASHDSRQSSYEQYF.

This rearrangement joins TRBV5-5 to TRBJ2-1; 11 nucleotides line up with TRBD2. The CDR3 runs 14 residues. The germline CDR1 and CDR2 sequences are SGHKS and YYEKEE (reference sequence). J gave up 7 bases and V 3 bases, and 3 bases lay outside the gene matches. CDR3 in DNA: TGTGCCAGCAGCTCACTAGCGGGAGTTAATGAGCAGTTCTTC. Protein product: CASSSLAGVNEQFF.

The J gene is TRBJ2-1, the V gene TRBV27, with D possibly TRBD2 on 6 matching bases. V lost 7 bases to trimming and J lost 5 bases, with 15 bases between them. Germline-derived CDR1 and CDR2 are MNHEY and SMNVEV (reference sequence). There are 14 residues in the CDR3. CDR3 DNA sequence: TGTGCCAGCAAGGGACTTCGATCCGACAATGAGCAGTTCTTC. This translates into CASKGLRSDNEQFF.

The chain has TRBV29-1 and TRBJ1-2; TRBD1 matches 9 bases. Trimming at V came to 4 bases and at J to 5 bases, leaving 8 bases not matched to a gene. The CDR3 runs to 14 residues. The germline V gene has CDR1 SQVTM and CDR2 ANQGSEA. CDR3: CSVAQGQGGYGYTF. The CDR3 DNA is TGCAGCGTTGCTCAGGGACAGGGAGGGTATGGCTACACCTTC.

CDR3 coding DNA: TGTGCCAGCAGCGTAGCGGTGACAGGGGTCGCCGAGCAGTACTTC. Its translation is CASSVAVTGVAEQYF. The gene calls are TRBV9 and TRBJ2-7, with 8 bases fitting TRBD1. The CDR3 runs to 15 residues. Per germline, CDR1 SGDLS and CDR2 YYNGEE. Trimming took 0 bases from V and 6 from J; bases not matched to a gene: 8. Full variable domain (outside the CDR3, taken from reference TRBV9 and TRBJ2-7): DSGVTQTPKHLITATGQRVTLRCSPRSGDLSVYWYQQSLDQGLQFLIQYYNGEERAKGNILERFSAQQFPDLHSELNLSSLELGDSALYFCASSVAVTGVAEQYFGPGTRLTVT.

The J gene is TRBJ2-2, the V gene TRBV7-2; D not resolved. The length of the CDR3 is 14 residues. Germline CDR1 is SGHTA and CDR2 is FQGNSA. V was cut by 4 bases and J by 8 bases, with 14 bases left in between. DNA for the CDR3: TGTGCCAGCAGCTATTATACCGGCGGTGGGGAGCTGTTTTTT. Translated: CASSYYTGGGELFF.

Written as DNA, the CDR3 is TGTGCCAGCAGCTTCGGGACAGGGTACGAAAAACTGTTTTTT. Protein: CASSFGTGYEKLFF. This rearrangement joins TRBV5-8 to TRBJ1-4; 9 bases match TRBD1. The ends lost 2 bases at V and 8 bases at J; junction bases unmatched: 4. Germline V gene sequence: CDR1 SGHTS, CDR2 YDEGEE. CDR3 length: 14 residues.

V is TRBV7-8 and J is TRBJ2-3; D is unclear. CDR3 length: 16 amino acids. Germline V lookup: CDR1 SGHVS, CDR2 FQNEAQ. V gave up 0 bases and J gave up 0 bases, with 10 bases separating them. CDR3 in amino acids: CASSLAGTTSTDTQYF. The CDR3 region has the DNA TGTGCCAGCAGCTTAGCGGGCACAACTAGCACAGATACGCAGTATTTT.

Only one count was recorded for this clone. The chain has TRBV28 and TRBJ2-7; D may be TRBD2 (5 bases). Trimming pared 6 bases from V and 7 bases from J, leaving 16 bases between. The CDR3 consists of 13 residues. Germline V gene sequence: CDR1 MDHEN, CDR2 SYDVKM. The DNA for the CDR3 is TGTGCCAGCAGGGCGGATTTGACGGGAGAGCAGTACTTC. Amino acid sequence: CASRADLTGEQYF.

The V and J genes are TRBV27 and TRBJ2-2; 7 bases map to TRBD2. The CDR3 has 17 amino acids. The V gene end was trimmed by 4 bases and the J gene end by 4 bases; junction bases not matched to a gene: 12. Germline loops: CDR1 MNHEY, CDR2 SMNVEV (reference sequence). The CDR3 sequence: CASSSYLGGGGTGELFF. CDR3 bases: TGTGCCAGCAGTTCCTACCTGGGTGGGGGGGGCACCGGGGAGCTGTTTTTT.

The DNA of the CDR3 is TGTGCCAGCAGCCAAGTGGCGCGGACAGTGTCCTACACCTTC. Protein sequence: CASSQVARTVSYTF. V is TRBV3-1 (or the pseudogene TRBV3-2) and J is TRBJ1-2, with a possible D match to TRBD1 (6 bases). This CDR3 region has 14 residues. From germline, CDR1 is LGHDT and CDR2 YNNKEL (reference sequence). V was cut by 1 base and J by 10 bases, with 16 bases left in between.

This chain connects TRBV4-2 to TRBJ2-2; 7 bases line up with TRBD2. Germline V lookup: CDR1 LGHNA, CDR2 YNFKEQ. V gave up 0 bases and J gave up 4 bases; unmatched junction bases: 5. CDR3 length: 16 residues. CDR3 residues: CASSQDLAGFTGELFF. CDR3 in DNA: TGTGCCAGCAGCCAAGATTTAGCGGGCTTCACCGGGGAGCTGTTTTTT.

The rearrangement uses TRBV6-2 or TRBV6-3 and TRBJ2-7; 7 bases line up with TRBD2. This CDR3 is 15 amino acids long. In germline, CDR1 is MNHEY, CDR2 SVGEGT. V dropped 0 bases and J dropped 0; count of bases not matched to a gene: 2. The CDR3 reads CASSYSGGSSYEQYF. CDR3 in DNA: TGTGCCAGCAGTTACTCAGGCGGGAGCTCCTACGAGCAGTACTTC.

This clone was detected once. The chain links TRBV27 to TRBJ2-3; possible D gene TRBD1, 6 bases. The germline gives CDR1 MNHEY, CDR2 SMNVEV (reference sequence). The CDR3 length is 17 residues. Trimming stripped 7 bases from V and 2 bases from J, with 22 bases between. The CDR3 here is CASKRTVLTKITDTQYF. The CDR3 DNA reads TGTGCCAGCAAACGGACAGTCCTGACTAAAATCACAGATACGCAGTATTTT.

The chain carries TRBV28 and TRBJ2-3; 9 positions agree with TRBD2. This CDR3 spans 16 amino acids. V dropped 2 bases and J dropped 4; count of bases not matched to a gene: 7. The germline gives CDR1 MDHEN, CDR2 SYDVKM. The DNA for the CDR3 is TGTGCCAGCAGTTTAGGGCTAGCGGGATTGTCAGATACGCAGTATTTT. This sequence encodes CASSLGLAGLSDTQYF.

This chain connects TRBV18 to TRBJ2-7; D possibly corresponds to TRBD1 (5 bases). CDR3 length equals 15 residues. CDR1 is KGHSH and CDR2 is LQKENI in the germline V gene. V was cut by 3 bases and J by 0 bases, with 12 bases left in between. The CDR3 sequence is CASSPQGMGSYEQYF. CDR3 DNA sequence: TGTGCCAGCTCACCTCAGGGAATGGGCTCCTACGAGCAGTACTTC.

The chain uses TRBV7-3 and TRBJ1-1; D may be TRBD1 (6 bases). Trimming removed 5 bases at V and 3 bases at J, with 10 bases between. This CDR3 has 13 residues. Germline V lookup: CDR1 SGHTA, CDR2 FQGTGA. For the CDR3, the DNA is TGTGCCAGCAGCCACGGGGGGCACACTGAAGCTTTCTTT. This encodes CASSHGGHTEAFF.

The V gene is TRBV18, the J gene TRBJ2-3; TRBD1 might be the D (5 bases). Per germline, CDR1 KGHSH and CDR2 LQKENI. V lost 2 bases and J 2 bases, leaving 8 bases between the germline ends. The CDR3 is 14 amino acids. CDR3 sequence reads: CASSPETATDTQYF. The CDR3 DNA is TGTGCCAGCTCACCAGAGACAGCCACAGATACGCAGTATTTT.

As concerns this clone: The same CDR3 also results from other DNA sequences found in this sample. This chain connects TRBV5-1 to TRBJ1-3; D remains unclear. The V and J ends lost 0 bases and 1 base respectively, with 5 bases between them. The CDR3 is 14 residues long. Germline CDR1 and CDR2: SGHRS and YFSETQ. The CDR3 DNA sequence: TGCGCCAGCAGCTTGGCCGTATCTGGAAACACCATATATTTT. Its translation: CASSLAVSGNTIYF. Based on the CDR3 plus reference TRBV5-1 and TRBJ1-3, the full variable domain is KAGVTQTPRYLIKTRGQQVTLSCSPISGHRSVSWYQQTPGQGLQFLFEYFSETQRNKGNFPGRFSGRQFSNSRSEMNVSTLELGDSALYLCASSLAVSGNTIYFGEGSWLTVV.

The rearrangement uses TRBV28 and TRBJ1-1, with 10 bases aligning to TRBD1. This CDR3 has 15 amino acids. Germline assignment: CDR1 MDHEN and CDR2 SYDVKM. V lost 6 bases to trimming and J lost 5 bases; unmatched junction nucleotides: 9. For the CDR3, the DNA is TGTGCCAGCAGGACAGGGGGCGCATCTTTTACTGAAGCTTTCTTT. Protein product: CASRTGGASFTEAFF.

The chain carries TRBV6-4 and TRBJ1-6; 10 nucleotides match TRBD1. Germline trimming cut 6 bases from V and 10 bases from J; bases unmatched to any gene: 3. There are 13 residues in the CDR3. Germline V CDR1 and CDR2: MRHNA, SNTAGT. The CDR3 sequence: CASSRDRGSPLHF. The CDR3 DNA sequence: TGTGCCAGCAGCCGGGACAGGGGATCACCCCTCCACTTT.

The chain combines TRBV5-6 with TRBJ1-5; 7 nucleotides agree with TRBD1. Looked up from germline, CDR1 is SGHDT and CDR2 is YYEEEE. The ends lost 0 bases at V and 3 bases at J; junction bases unmatched: 3. The CDR3 totals 15 residues. The CDR3 DNA reads TGTGCCAGCAGCTTGGGCACAGGGGTCAATCAGCCCCAGCATTTT. Translating it yields CASSLGTGVNQPQHF.

This sequence joins TRBV5-1 and TRBJ1-2; TRBD1 aligns across 10 bases. The CDR3 runs to 17 residues. Germline V lookup: CDR1 SGHRS, CDR2 YFSETQ. V gave up 8 bases and J gave up 3 bases; unmatched junction bases: 16. The CDR3 loop reads CASREDLGQGSDYGYTF. CDR3 nucleotides: TGCGCCAGTCGTGAGGATTTGGGACAGGGGAGCGACTATGGCTACACCTTC.